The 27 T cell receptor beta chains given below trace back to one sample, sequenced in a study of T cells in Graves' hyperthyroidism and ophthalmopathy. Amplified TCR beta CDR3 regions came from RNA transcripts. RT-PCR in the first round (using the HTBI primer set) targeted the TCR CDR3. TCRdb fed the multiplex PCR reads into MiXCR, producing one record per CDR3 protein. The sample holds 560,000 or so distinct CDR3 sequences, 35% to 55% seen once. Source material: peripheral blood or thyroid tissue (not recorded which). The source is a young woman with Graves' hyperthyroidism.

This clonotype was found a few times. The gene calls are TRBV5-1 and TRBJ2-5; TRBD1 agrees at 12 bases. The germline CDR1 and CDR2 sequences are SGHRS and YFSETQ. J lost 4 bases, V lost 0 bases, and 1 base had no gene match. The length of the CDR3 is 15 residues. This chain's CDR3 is CASSLAGQGAETQYF. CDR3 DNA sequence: TGCGCCAGCAGCTTGGCGGGACAGGGGGCAGAGACCCAGTACTTC.

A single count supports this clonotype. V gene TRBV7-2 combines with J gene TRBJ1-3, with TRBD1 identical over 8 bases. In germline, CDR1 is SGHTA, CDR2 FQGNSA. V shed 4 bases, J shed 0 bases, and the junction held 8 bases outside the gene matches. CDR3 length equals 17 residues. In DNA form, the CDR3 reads TGTGCCAGCAGCTACGATTACAGGGGGAACTCTGGAAACACCATATATTTT. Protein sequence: CASSYDYRGNSGNTIYF.

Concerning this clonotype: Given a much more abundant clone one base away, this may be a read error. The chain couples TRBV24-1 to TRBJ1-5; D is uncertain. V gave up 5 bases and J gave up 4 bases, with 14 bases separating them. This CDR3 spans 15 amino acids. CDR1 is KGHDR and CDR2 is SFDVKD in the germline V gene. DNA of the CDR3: TGTGCCACCAGTGCCCTGGACGGGTTAAATCAGCCCCAGCATTTT. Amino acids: CATSALDGLNQPQHF.

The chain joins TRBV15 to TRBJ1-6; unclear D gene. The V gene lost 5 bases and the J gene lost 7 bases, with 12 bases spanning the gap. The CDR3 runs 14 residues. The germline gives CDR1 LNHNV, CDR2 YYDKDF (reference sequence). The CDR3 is CATSQDPGNSPLHF. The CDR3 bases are TGTGCCACCAGCCAAGATCCTGGAAATTCACCCCTCCACTTT.

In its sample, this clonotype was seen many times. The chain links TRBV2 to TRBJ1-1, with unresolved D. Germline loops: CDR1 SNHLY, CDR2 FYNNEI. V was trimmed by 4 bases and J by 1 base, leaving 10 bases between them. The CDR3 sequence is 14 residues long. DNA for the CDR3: TGTGCCAGCAGTGCTGGCAGGTGGAACACTGAAGCTTTCTTT. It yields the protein CASSAGRWNTEAFF. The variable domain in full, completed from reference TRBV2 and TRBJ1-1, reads EPEVTQTPSHQVTQMGQEVILRCVPISNHLYFYWYRQILGQKVEFLVSFYNNEISEKSEIFDDQFSVERPDGSNFTLKIRSTKLEDSAMYFCASSAGRWNTEAFFGQGTRLTVV.

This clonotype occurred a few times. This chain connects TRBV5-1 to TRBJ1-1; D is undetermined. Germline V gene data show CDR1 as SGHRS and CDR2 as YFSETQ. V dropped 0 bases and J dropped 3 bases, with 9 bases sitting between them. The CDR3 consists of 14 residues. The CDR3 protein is CASSLESGHTEAFF. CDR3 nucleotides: TGCGCCAGCAGCTTGGAATCTGGGCACACTGAAGCTTTCTTT.

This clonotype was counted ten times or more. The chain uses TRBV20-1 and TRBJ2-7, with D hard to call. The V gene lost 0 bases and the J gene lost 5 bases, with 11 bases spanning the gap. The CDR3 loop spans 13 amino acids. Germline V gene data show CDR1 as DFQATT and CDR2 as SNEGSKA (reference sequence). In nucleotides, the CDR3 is TGCAGTGCTAGAGATCAGGCGTACGACGAGCAGTACTTC. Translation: CSARDQAYDEQYF.

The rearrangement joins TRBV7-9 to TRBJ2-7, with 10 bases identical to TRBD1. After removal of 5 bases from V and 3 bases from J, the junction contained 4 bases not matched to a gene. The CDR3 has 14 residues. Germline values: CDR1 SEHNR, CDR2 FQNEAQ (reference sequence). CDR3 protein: CASSPGQGYYEQYF. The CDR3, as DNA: TGTGCCAGCAGCCCGGGACAGGGGTACTACGAGCAGTACTTC.

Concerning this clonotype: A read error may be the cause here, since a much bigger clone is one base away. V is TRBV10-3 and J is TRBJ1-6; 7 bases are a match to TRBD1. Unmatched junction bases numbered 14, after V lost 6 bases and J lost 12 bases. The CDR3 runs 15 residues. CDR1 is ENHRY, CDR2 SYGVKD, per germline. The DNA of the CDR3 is TGTGCCATCAGAGAATCCGAGACAGGGAGAGGACCCCTCCACTTT. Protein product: CAIRESETGRGPLHF.

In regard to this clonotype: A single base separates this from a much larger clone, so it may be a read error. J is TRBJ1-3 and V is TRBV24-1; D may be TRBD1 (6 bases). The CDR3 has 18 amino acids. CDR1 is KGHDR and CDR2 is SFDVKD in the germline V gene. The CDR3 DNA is TGTGCCACCAGTGACGCCTCCGGGACAAGGGACTCTGGAAACACCATACATTTT. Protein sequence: CATSDASGTRDSGNTIHF.

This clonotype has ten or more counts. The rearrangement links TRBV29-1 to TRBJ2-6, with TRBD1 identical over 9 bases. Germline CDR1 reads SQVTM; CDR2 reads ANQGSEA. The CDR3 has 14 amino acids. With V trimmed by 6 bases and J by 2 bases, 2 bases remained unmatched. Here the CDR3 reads CSVGTGTGANVLTF. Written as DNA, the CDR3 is TGCAGCGTGGGGACAGGGACTGGGGCCAACGTCCTGACTTTC. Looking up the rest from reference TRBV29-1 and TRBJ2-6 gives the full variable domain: SAVISQKPSRDICQRGTSLTIQCQVDSQVTMMFWYRQQPGQSLTLIATANQGSEATYESGFVIDKFPISRPNLTFSTLTVSNMSPEDSSIYLCSVGTGTGANVLTFGAGSRLTVL.

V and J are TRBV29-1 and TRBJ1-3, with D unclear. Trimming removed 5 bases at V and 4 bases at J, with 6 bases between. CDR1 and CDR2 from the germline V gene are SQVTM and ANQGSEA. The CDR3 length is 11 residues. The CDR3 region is CSVTQGNTIYF. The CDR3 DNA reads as TGCAGCGTTACACAAGGAAACACCATATATTTT.

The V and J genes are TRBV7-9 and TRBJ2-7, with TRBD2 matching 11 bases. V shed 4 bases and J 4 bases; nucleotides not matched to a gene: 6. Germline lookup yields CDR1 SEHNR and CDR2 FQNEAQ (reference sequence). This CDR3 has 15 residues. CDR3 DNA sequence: TGTGCCAGCAGCTCCACTAGCGGGAGTGCATACGAGCAGTACTTC. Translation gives CASSSTSGSAYEQYF.

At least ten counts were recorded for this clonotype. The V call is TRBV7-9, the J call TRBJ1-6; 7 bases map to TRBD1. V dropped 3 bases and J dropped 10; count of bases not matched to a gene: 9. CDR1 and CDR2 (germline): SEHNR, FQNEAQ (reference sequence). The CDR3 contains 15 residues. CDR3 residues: CASSLDSGGYSPLHF. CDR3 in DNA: TGTGCCAGCAGCTTGGATTCAGGGGGGTACTCACCCCTCCACTTT.

The CDR3 DNA follows: TGCAGCGTTGACCCGACGGGACAGGGCGGGCAGTACTTC. Translated: CSVDPTGQGGQYF. The chain employs TRBV29-1 and TRBJ2-7; TRBD1 matches at 9 bases. The CDR3 length is 13 residues. Germline CDR1 SQVTM, CDR2 ANQGSEA. V dropped 3 bases and J dropped 9; count of bases not matched to a gene: 9.

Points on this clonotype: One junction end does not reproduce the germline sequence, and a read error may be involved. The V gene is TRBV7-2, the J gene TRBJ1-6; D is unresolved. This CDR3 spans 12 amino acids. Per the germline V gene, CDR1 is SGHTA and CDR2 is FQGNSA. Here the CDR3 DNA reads TGCGCCAGCAGCTCCCTGAGGTCACCCCTCCACTTT. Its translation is CASSSLRSPLHF.

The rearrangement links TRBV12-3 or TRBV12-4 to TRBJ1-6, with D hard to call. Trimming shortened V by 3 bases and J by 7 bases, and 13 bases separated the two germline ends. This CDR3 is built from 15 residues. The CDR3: CASSFSPDLNSPLHF. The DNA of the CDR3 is TGTGCCAGCAGTTTCAGTCCGGATCTCAATTCACCCCTCCACTTT.

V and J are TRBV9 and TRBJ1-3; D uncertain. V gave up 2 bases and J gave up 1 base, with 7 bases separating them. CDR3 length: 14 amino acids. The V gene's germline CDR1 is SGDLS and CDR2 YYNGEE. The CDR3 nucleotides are TGTGCCAGCAGCGTGTTCGATTCTGGAAACACCATATATTTT. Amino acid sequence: CASSVFDSGNTIYF. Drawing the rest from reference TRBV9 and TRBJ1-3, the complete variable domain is DSGVTQTPKHLITATGQRVTLRCSPRSGDLSVYWYQQSLDQGLQFLIQYYNGEERAKGNILERFSAQQFPDLHSELNLSSLELGDSALYFCASSVFDSGNTIYFGEGSWLTVV.

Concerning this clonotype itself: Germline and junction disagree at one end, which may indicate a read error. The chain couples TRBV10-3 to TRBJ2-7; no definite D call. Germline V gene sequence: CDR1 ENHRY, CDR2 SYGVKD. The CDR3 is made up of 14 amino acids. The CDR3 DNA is TGTGCCAGCAGTTTACCTAACATAGCCTACGAGCAGTACTTC. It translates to CASSLPNIAYEQYF.

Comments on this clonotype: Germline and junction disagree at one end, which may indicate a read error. CDR3 DNA sequence: TGTGCCAGCAGCTTATCAGCTCCGAGCTCTGGAAACGCCATATATTTT. This codes for CASSLSAPSSGNAIYF. The rearrangement joins TRBV7-2 to TRBJ1-3; no clear D. The CDR3 length is 16 residues. Germline V lookup: CDR1 SGHTA, CDR2 FQGNSA.

CDR3 residues: CASSHGVGNQPQHF. DNA of the CDR3: TGTGCCAGCAGTCACGGGGTCGGGAATCAGCCCCAGCATTTT. The chain combines TRBV7-9 with TRBJ1-5; D is unresolved. Looked up from germline, CDR1 is SEHNR and CDR2 is FQNEAQ (reference sequence). Trimming took 6 bases from V and 4 from J, leaving 13 bases between them. This CDR3 has 14 residues.

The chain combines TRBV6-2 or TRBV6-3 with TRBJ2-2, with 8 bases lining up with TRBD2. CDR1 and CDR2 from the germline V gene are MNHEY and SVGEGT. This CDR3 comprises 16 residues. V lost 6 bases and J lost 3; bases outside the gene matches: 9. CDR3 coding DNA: TGTGCCAGCAGGGGGGCCGGGCGGGAGGACACCGGGGAGCTGTTTTTT. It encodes CASRGAGREDTGELFF.

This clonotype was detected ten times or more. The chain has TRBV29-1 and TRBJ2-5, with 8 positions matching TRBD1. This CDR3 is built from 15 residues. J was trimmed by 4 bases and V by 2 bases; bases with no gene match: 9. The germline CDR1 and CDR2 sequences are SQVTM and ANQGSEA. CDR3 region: CSVEPGTGGPETQYF. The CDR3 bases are TGCAGCGTTGAACCGGGGACAGGTGGGCCAGAGACCCAGTACTTC. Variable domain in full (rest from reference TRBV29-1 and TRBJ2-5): SAVISQKPSRDICQRGTSLTIQCQVDSQVTMMFWYRQQPGQSLTLIATANQGSEATYESGFVIDKFPISRPNLTFSTLTVSNMSPEDSSIYLCSVEPGTGGPETQYFGPGTRLLVL.

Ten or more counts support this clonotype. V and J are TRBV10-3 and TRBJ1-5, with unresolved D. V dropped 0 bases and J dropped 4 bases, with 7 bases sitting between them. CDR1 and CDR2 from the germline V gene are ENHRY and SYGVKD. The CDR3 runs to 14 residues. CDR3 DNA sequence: TGTGCCATCAGTGAGTCACCCGAGAATCAGCCCCAGCATTTT. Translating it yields CAISESPENQPQHF.

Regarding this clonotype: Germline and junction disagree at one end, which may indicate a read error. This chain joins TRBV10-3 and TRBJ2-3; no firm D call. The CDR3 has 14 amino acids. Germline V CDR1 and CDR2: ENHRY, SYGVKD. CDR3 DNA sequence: TGTGCCAGCAGTGAGGAGCCAGCCACAGATACGCAGTATTTT. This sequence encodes CASSEEPATDTQYF.

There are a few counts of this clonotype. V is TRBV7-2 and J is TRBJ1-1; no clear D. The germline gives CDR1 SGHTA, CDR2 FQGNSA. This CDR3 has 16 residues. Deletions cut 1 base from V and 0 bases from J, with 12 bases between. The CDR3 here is CASSLDGLEVNTEAFF. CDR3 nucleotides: TGTGCCAGCAGCTTAGATGGGCTAGAGGTGAACACTGAAGCTTTCTTT.

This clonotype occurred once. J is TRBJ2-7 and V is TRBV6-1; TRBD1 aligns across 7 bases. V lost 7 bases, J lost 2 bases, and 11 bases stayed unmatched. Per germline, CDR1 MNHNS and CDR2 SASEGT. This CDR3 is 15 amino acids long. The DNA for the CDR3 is TGTGCCAGCAAACCCCGACAGGGAGCTACCTACGAGCAGTACTTC. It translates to CASKPRQGATYEQYF.